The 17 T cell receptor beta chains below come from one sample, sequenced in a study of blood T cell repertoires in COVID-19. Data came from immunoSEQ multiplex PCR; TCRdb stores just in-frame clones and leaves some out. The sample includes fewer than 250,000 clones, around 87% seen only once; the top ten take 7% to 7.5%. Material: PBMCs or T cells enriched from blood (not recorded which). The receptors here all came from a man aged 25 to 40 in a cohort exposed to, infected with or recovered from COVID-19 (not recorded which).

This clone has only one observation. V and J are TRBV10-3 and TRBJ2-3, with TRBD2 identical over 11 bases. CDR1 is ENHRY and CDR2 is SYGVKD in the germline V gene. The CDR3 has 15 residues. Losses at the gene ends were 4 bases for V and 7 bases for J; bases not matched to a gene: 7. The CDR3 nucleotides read TGTGCCATCAGTGTGACTAGCGGGGAGACGCATACGCAGTATTTT. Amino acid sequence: CAISVTSGETHTQYF.

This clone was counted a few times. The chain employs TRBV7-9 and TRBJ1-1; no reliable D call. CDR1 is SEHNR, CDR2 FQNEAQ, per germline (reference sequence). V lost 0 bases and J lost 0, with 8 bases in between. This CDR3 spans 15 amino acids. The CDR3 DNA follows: TGTGCCAGCAGCTTAGCGGCGGGGTTGAACACTGAAGCTTTCTTT. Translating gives CASSLAAGLNTEAFF.

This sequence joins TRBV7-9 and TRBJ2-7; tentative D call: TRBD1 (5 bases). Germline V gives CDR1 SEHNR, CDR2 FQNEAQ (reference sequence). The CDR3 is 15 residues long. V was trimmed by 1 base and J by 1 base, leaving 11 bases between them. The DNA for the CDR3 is TGTGCCAGCAGCTTAGTTCAGGGTTCATCCTACGAGCAGTACTTC. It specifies CASSLVQGSSYEQYF. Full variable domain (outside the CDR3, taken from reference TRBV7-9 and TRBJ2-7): DTGVSQNPRHKITKRGQNVTFRCDPISEHNRLYWYRQTLGQGPEFLTYFQNEAQLEKSRLLSDRFSAERPKGSFSTLEIQRTEQGDSAMYLCASSLVQGSSYEQYFGPGTRLTVT.

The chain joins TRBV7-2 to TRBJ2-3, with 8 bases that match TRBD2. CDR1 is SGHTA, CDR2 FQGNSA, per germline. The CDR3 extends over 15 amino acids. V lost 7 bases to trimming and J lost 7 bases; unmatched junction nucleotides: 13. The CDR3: CASTLFIAGRNTQYF. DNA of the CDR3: TGTGCCAGCACCCTCTTCATAGCGGGACGGAATACGCAGTATTTT.

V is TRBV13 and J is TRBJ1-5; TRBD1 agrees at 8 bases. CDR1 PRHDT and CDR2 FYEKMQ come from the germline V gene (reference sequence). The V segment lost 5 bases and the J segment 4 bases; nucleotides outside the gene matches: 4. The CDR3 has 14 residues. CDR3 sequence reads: CASSQGATNQPQHF. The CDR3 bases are TGTGCCAGCAGCCAGGGGGCCACGAATCAGCCCCAGCATTTT.

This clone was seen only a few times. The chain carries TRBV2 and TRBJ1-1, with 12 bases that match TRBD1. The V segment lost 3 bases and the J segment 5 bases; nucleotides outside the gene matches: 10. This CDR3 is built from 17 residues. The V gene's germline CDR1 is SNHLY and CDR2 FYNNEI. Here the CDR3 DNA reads TGTGCCAGCAGTGACGCCTACCCGGGACAGGGGGCTACTGAAGCTTTCTTT. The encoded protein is CASSDAYPGQGATEAFF.

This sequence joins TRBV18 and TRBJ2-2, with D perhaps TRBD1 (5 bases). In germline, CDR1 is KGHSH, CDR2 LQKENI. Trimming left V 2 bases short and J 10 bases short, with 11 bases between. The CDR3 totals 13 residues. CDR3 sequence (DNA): TGTGCCAGCTCACCAGGGGCCGGCGAGGAGCTGTTTTTT. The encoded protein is CASSPGAGEELFF.

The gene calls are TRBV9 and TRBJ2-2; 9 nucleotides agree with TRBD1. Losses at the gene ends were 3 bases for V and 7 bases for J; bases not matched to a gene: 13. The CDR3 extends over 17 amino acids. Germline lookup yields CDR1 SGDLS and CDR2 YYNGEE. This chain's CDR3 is CASSAYSGQGRVGELFF. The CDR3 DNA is TGTGCCAGCAGCGCCTATTCGGGACAGGGTAGGGTCGGGGAGCTGTTTTTT.

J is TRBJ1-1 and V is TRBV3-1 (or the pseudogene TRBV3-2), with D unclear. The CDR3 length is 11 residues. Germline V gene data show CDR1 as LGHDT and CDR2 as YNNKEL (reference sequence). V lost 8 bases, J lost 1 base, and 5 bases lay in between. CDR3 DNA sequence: TGTGCCAGCCGCGAGAACACTGAAGCTTTCTTT. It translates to CASRENTEAFF.

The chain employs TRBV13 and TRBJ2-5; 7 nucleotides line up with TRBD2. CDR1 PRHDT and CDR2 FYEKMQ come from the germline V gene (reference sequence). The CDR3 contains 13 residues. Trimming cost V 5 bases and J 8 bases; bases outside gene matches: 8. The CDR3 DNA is TGTGCCAGCAGCCCGGGAGGCTCGATAACCCAGTACTTC. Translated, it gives CASSPGGSITQYF.

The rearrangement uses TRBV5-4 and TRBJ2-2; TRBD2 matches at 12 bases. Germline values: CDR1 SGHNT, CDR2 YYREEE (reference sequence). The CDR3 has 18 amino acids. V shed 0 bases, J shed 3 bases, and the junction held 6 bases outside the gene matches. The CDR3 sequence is CASSLGLAGALDTGELFF. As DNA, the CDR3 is TGTGCCAGCAGCTTGGGACTAGCGGGAGCCCTAGACACCGGGGAGCTGTTTTTT.

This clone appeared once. The CDR3 protein is CASSLNQINEQFF. CDR3 nucleotide sequence: TGTGCCAGCAGTTTGAACCAGATCAATGAGCAGTTCTTC. The V call is TRBV27, the J call TRBJ2-1; D unresolved. Trimming stripped 3 bases from V and 6 bases from J, with 9 bases between. The CDR3 extends over 13 amino acids. From germline, CDR1 is MNHEY and CDR2 SMNVEV (reference sequence).

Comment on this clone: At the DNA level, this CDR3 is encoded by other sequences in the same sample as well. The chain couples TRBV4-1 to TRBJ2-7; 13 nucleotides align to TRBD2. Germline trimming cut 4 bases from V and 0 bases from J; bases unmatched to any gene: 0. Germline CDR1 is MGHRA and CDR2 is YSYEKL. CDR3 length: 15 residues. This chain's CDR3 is CASSRTSGSSYEQYF. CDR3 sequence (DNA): TGCGCCAGCAGCCGGACTAGCGGGAGCTCCTACGAGCAGTACTTC.

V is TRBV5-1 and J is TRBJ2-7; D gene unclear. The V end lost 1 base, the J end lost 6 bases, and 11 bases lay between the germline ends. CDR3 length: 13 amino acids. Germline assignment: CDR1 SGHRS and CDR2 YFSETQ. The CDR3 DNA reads TGCGCCAGCAGCTTGATAGTGTCTGGCGAGCAGTACTTC. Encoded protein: CASSLIVSGEQYF.

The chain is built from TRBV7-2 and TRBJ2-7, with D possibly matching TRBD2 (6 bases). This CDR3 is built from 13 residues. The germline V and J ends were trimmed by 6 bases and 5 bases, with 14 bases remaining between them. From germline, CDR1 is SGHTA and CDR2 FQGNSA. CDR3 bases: TGTGCCAGCAGGGGGGGATTCAAGGACGAGCAGTACTTC. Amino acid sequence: CASRGGFKDEQYF.

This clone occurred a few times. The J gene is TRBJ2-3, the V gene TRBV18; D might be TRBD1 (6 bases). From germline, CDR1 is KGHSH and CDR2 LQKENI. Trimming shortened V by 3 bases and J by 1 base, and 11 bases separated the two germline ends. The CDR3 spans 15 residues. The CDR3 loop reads CASSPRTAGTDTQYF. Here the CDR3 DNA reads TGTGCCAGCTCACCCAGGACAGCAGGCACAGATACGCAGTATTTT.

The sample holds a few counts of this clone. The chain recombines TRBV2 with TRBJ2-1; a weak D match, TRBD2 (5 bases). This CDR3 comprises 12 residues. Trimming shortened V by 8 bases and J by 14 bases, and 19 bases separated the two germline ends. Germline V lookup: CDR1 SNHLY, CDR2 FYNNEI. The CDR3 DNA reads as TGTGCCAGCGCGAACGGACTTGTCGGGGAGTTCTTC. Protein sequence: CASANGLVGEFF.